The 29 T cell receptor beta chains below all came from one sample that was sequenced in a study of metastatic and nonmetastatic thyroid tumors. All patients reached thyroid surgery having received no treatment beforehand. MiXCR was used by TCRdb to re-call the PCR reads. The sample comprises about 15,000 clones, about 31% of which are singletons, and 10% to 15% rests with the top ten. The sequencing sample was made of tumor tissue. These receptors were collected from a male donor with papillary thyroid cancer or a benign thyroid nodule (not recorded which). Some clones in this sample may be carry-over from other donors' samples.

This clone was seen only a few times. This rearrangement joins TRBV29-1 to TRBJ2-7; 9 nucleotides align to TRBD1. The CDR3 is 13 amino acids. J lost 2 bases, V lost 6 bases, and 5 bases had no gene match. Per germline, CDR1 SQVTM and CDR2 ANQGSEA. The CDR3 region is CSVPGQGAYEQYF. The CDR3 DNA is TGCAGCGTACCGGGACAGGGAGCCTACGAGCAGTACTTC.

This clone was observed at least ten times. The genes are TRBV7-9 and TRBJ2-3, with D uncertain. This CDR3 has 15 residues. Germline CDR1 is SEHNR and CDR2 is FQNEAQ (reference sequence). V shed 0 bases and J shed 4 bases, with 11 bases lying between them. The DNA for the CDR3 is TGTGCCAGCAGCTTAGCCGTTTTTGGCGCAGATACGCAGTATTTT. Its protein product is CASSLAVFGADTQYF.

This clone turned up a few times. For the CDR3, the DNA is TGCGCCAGCAGCCTCTCCGGGACTAGCGGGGTCGGGGAGCTGTTTTTT. Translating it yields CASSLSGTSGVGELFF. The J gene is TRBJ2-2, the V gene TRBV4-3; 13 bases fit TRBD2. With 4 bases clipped from V and 7 bases from J, the junction kept 6 bases outside the gene matches. In germline, CDR1 is LGHNA, CDR2 YSLEER. The CDR3 totals 16 residues.

V and J are TRBV9 and TRBJ2-1, with D possibly being TRBD1 or TRBD2 (5 bases each). Trimming left V 0 bases short and J 6 bases short, with 7 bases between. Germline CDR1 and CDR2: SGDLS and YYNGEE. The CDR3 extends over 13 amino acids. DNA of the CDR3: TGTGCCAGCAGCGTAGGAGGGGCCAATGAGCAGTTCTTC. Its protein product is CASSVGGANEQFF.

Sample share makes this clone medium-sized. The chain carries TRBV12-3 or TRBV12-4 and TRBJ2-1; D is possibly TRBD1 (6 bases). The CDR3 extends over 15 amino acids. V was clipped by 7 bases and J by 0 bases, with 13 bases between them. This CDR3 reads CASIYTGSSYNEQFF. The DNA of the CDR3 is TGTGCCAGCATCTATACAGGGAGCTCCTACAATGAGCAGTTCTTC.

In this sample, this clone turned up a few times. The same CDR3 can be traced to other DNA sequences in this sample. The chain links TRBV5-1 to TRBJ1-3, with TRBD1 matching over 7 bases. Germline V gene sequence: CDR1 SGHRS, CDR2 YFSETQ. Trimming took 8 bases from V and 4 from J; bases not matched to a gene: 6. This CDR3 is 13 amino acids long. This CDR3 is CASSPQGGNTIYF. CDR3 in DNA: TGCGCCAGTAGCCCACAGGGGGGAAACACCATATATTTT.

The chain uses TRBV20-1 and TRBJ2-1; D perhaps matches TRBD2 (6 bases). Germline V CDR1 and CDR2: DFQATT, SNEGSKA (reference sequence). The V and J ends lost 0 bases and 5 bases respectively, with 11 bases between them. This CDR3 contains 14 residues. The CDR3 bases are TGCAGTGCTAGAGACCCGTGGACTAACAATGAGCAGTTCTTC. Translation gives CSARDPWTNNEQFF.

This clone was seen at least ten times. The junction does not match germline at one end; this may be a read error. Other DNA sequences in the same sample also yield this CDR3. V usage is TRBV2 and J usage is TRBJ1-3; D uncertain. Per the germline V gene, CDR1 is SNHLY and CDR2 is FYNNEI. CDR3 size: 13 residues. The CDR3 loop reads CASSTETGNTIYF. For the CDR3, the DNA is TGTGCTAGCAGCACCGAGACAGGAAACACCATATATTTT.

In the case of this clone: The identical CDR3 is also encoded by other nucleotide sequences in the sample. The gene calls are TRBV5-1 and TRBJ2-3; D is perhaps TRBD1 (5 bases). This CDR3 region has 17 residues. The V gene lost 1 base and the J gene lost 2 bases, with 17 bases spanning the gap. CDR1 is SGHRS, CDR2 YFSETQ, per germline. The CDR3 region has the DNA TGCGCCAGCAGCTTGCGAAGGGGCCAGAGTTCCACAGATACGCAGTATTTT. Residues: CASSLRRGQSSTDTQYF. Filled out from reference TRBV5-1 and TRBJ2-3, the complete variable domain reads KAGVTQTPRYLIKTRGQQVTLSCSPISGHRSVSWYQQTPGQGLQFLFEYFSETQRNKGNFPGRFSGRQFSNSRSEMNVSTLELGDSALYLCASSLRRGQSSTDTQYFGPGTRLTVL.

By share of the sample, this clone is medium-sized. The chain employs TRBV7-3 and TRBJ2-1; D ambiguous. Trimming pared 2 bases from V and 7 bases from J, leaving 3 bases between. The CDR3 length is 11 residues. CDR1 is SGHTA and CDR2 is FQGTGA in the germline V gene. This CDR3 reads CASSLGNEQFF. The CDR3 DNA sequence: TGTGCCAGCAGCTTAGGTAATGAGCAGTTCTTC.

This clone occurred many times. The V gene is TRBV5-5, the J gene TRBJ2-1, with a tentative D call TRBD2 (6 bases). Germline V CDR1 and CDR2: SGHKS, YYEKEE (reference sequence). Trimming stripped 6 bases from V and 5 bases from J, with 12 bases between. The CDR3 runs 13 residues. The CDR3 sequence: CASIRDWNNEQFF. In DNA form, the CDR3 reads TGTGCCAGCATCCGGGACTGGAACAATGAGCAGTTCTTC.

This chain connects TRBV28 to TRBJ2-7, with D possibly being TRBD2 (5 bases). The CDR3 consists of 15 residues. V was cut by 6 bases and J by 3 bases, with 18 bases left in between. CDR1 is MDHEN, CDR2 SYDVKM, per germline. This CDR3 is CASSPGISNHYEQYF. In DNA form, the CDR3 reads TGTGCCAGCAGCCCCGGGATTTCTAATCACTACGAGCAGTACTTC.

The chain links TRBV10-2 to TRBJ2-7; 8 bases match TRBD1. V shed 7 bases and J 3 bases; nucleotides not matched to a gene: 14. Germline assignment: CDR1 WSHSY and CDR2 SAAADI. The CDR3 consists of 16 residues. DNA for the CDR3: TGCGCCAGCAAACCCGGACAGGGAAAGGGAGACTACGAGCAGTACTTC. Translation gives CASKPGQGKGDYEQYF.

This clone has at least ten counts. This chain connects TRBV18 to TRBJ1-4; D uncertain. The CDR3 totals 16 residues. Germline V gene lookup returns CDR1 KGHSH and CDR2 LQKENI. V gave up 3 bases and J gave up 2 bases, with 13 bases separating them. In nucleotides, the CDR3 is TGTGCCAGCTCACCTGTTCGGCGGGCCACTAATGAAAAACTGTTTTTT. Translated: CASSPVRRATNEKLFF.

This clone was counted ten times or more. The identical CDR3 is also encoded by other nucleotide sequences in the sample. The genes are TRBV7-6 and TRBJ2-2; 7 bases line up with TRBD1. V dropped 5 bases and J dropped 3; count of bases not matched to a gene: 6. Germline assignment: CDR1 SGHVS and CDR2 FNYEAQ. The CDR3 is 15 amino acids. The CDR3 loop reads CASSLLTGDTGELFF. The CDR3 DNA reads TGTGCCAGCAGCCTGCTTACAGGGGACACCGGGGAGCTGTTTTTT. Variable domain in full (rest from reference TRBV7-6 and TRBJ2-2): GAGVSQSPRYKVTKRGQDVALRCDPISGHVSLYWYRQALGQGPEFLTYFNYEAQQDKSGLPNDRFSAERPEGSISTLTIQRTEQRDSAMYRCASSLLTGDTGELFFGEGSRLTVL.

This clone is labeled as medium-sized (0.01 to 0.1%). V gene TRBV6-2 or TRBV6-3 combines with J gene TRBJ2-7; 7 nucleotides align to TRBD1. With 5 bases clipped from V and 6 bases from J, the junction kept 19 bases outside the gene matches. Germline assignment: CDR1 MNHEY and CDR2 SVGEGT. The CDR3 extends over 17 amino acids. CDR3 coding DNA: TGTGCCAGCAGTCCAAGGACAGGCCCCTACTTTCTCCCCGAGCAGTACTTC. This sequence encodes CASSPRTGPYFLPEQYF.

J is TRBJ2-2 and V is TRBV28, with TRBD1 matching 12 bases. The CDR3 has 17 amino acids. Germline V gives CDR1 MDHEN, CDR2 SYDVKM. V was pared by 2 bases and J by 7 bases, with 8 bases of the junction left unmatched. The CDR3 DNA reads TGTGCCAGCAGTTTAGGGGGGACAGGGGGCTTGGTCGGGGAGCTGTTTTTT. Its protein is CASSLGGTGGLVGELFF.

This clone has more than one count but fewer than ten. The V call is TRBV6-1, the J call TRBJ1-2; D gene ambiguous. V lost 5 bases and J 11 bases, leaving 21 bases between the germline ends. This CDR3 is 14 amino acids long. The germline CDR1 and CDR2 sequences are MNHNS and SASEGT. This chain's CDR3 is CASSPGRTINRYTF. The CDR3 DNA reads TGTGCCAGCAGTCCGGGGAGAACTATTAATCGATACACCTTC.

This chain connects TRBV12-3 or TRBV12-4 to TRBJ2-1, with D tentatively TRBD2 (5 bases). V lost 4 bases, J lost 5 bases, and 15 bases lay in between. CDR3 length: 15 amino acids. CDR3 DNA sequence: TGTGCCAGCAGTTCAAATAGCGTACCAAACAATGAGCAGTTCTTC. Its protein is CASSSNSVPNNEQFF.

The rearrangement links TRBV4-2 to TRBJ2-7; 12 bases match TRBD2. Germline V gene data show CDR1 as LGHNA and CDR2 as YNFKEQ. The CDR3 covers 16 residues. J lost 5 bases, V lost 4 bases, and 9 bases had no gene match. CDR3 coding DNA: TGTGCCAGCAGCCCGGAGACTAGCGGGAGTATCCACGAGCAGTACTTC. Translated: CASSPETSGSIHEQYF.

This clone has more than one count but fewer than ten. This sequence joins TRBV28 and TRBJ2-1, with D hard to call. This CDR3 is 14 amino acids long. The germline V and J ends were trimmed by 2 bases and 2 bases, with 7 bases remaining between them. Germline loops: CDR1 MDHEN, CDR2 SYDVKM. As DNA, the CDR3 is TGTGCCAGCAGTTTAGGTGGTACCTACAATGAGCAGTTCTTC. This gives the protein CASSLGGTYNEQFF.

This clone has ten or more counts. The gene calls are TRBV30 and TRBJ1-3; D ambiguous. The V gene's germline CDR1 is GTSNPN and CDR2 SVGIG (reference sequence). The CDR3 consists of 13 residues. V was clipped by 7 bases and J by 0 bases, with 10 bases between them. CDR3 residues: CAFEPNSGNTIYF. CDR3 bases: TGTGCCTTTGAGCCCAACTCTGGAAACACCATATATTTT.

In its sample, this clone ranks as large. The chain links TRBV6-1 to TRBJ2-1, with D perhaps TRBD1 (6 bases). V lost 5 bases to trimming and J lost 0 bases, with 8 bases between them. This CDR3 region has 14 residues. Germline V gene data show CDR1 as MNHNS and CDR2 as SASEGT. CDR3 region: CASSTGSSYNEQFF. The CDR3 DNA is TGTGCCAGCAGTACAGGGAGCTCCTACAATGAGCAGTTCTTC.

This clone was recorded once. One end of the junction fails to match germline, which may point to a read error. The rearrangement uses TRBV5-1 and TRBJ1-1; 8 positions match TRBD1. The CDR3 contains 14 residues. Germline V gene lookup returns CDR1 SGHRS and CDR2 YFSETQ. The chain's CDR3 is CASRLGQVDTEAFF. In DNA form, the CDR3 reads TGCGCCAGCAGGTTGGGACAGGTAGACACTGAAGCTTTCTTT.

This clone was counted only a few times. The chain couples TRBV2 to TRBJ2-3; D uncertain. Germline CDR1 reads SNHLY; CDR2 reads FYNNEI. Trimming removed 8 bases from V and 0 bases from J, with 12 bases in between. This CDR3 is built from 14 residues. The CDR3 DNA sequence: TGTGCCAGCCAGGCGGCAACTAGCACAGATACGCAGTATTTT. Its translation: CASQAATSTDTQYF.

By share of the sample, this clone is large. The chain combines TRBV5-1 with TRBJ2-3; D remains ambiguous. The V gene lost 7 bases and the J gene lost 0 bases, with 12 bases spanning the gap. CDR1 and CDR2 from the germline V gene are SGHRS and YFSETQ. The CDR3 has 14 amino acids. The CDR3 loop is CASGFRSSTDTQYF. In nucleotides, the CDR3 is TGCGCCAGCGGGTTCCGGAGTAGCACAGATACGCAGTATTTT.

The chain employs TRBV7-9 and TRBJ2-4; D is possibly TRBD2 (6 bases). Looked up from germline, CDR1 is SEHNR and CDR2 is FQNEAQ (reference sequence). V was cut by 5 bases and J by 5 bases, with 19 bases left in between. This CDR3 is 16 amino acids long. The CDR3 DNA sequence: TGTGCCAGCAGCCCCCCCGCGGGACTTCGCCAAAACATTCAGTACTTC. Translating gives CASSPPAGLRQNIQYF.

The chain couples TRBV3-1 to TRBJ1-3, with D unclear. Trimming removed 8 bases at V and 4 bases at J, with 9 bases between. The length of the CDR3 is 12 residues. Germline V gene data show CDR1 as LGHDT and CDR2 as YNNKEL (reference sequence). In DNA, the CDR3 is TGTGCCAGCGGTGGAGGGGGAAACACCATATATTTT. Protein: CASGGGGNTIYF.

In its sample, this clone was seen many times. The J gene is TRBJ2-1, the V gene TRBV9; TRBD2 matches 12 bases. Looked up from germline, CDR1 is SGDLS and CDR2 is YYNGEE. The CDR3 spans 15 residues. The ends lost 4 bases at V and 5 bases at J; junction bases unmatched: 4. CDR3 residues: CASSLGLAGDNEQFF. The CDR3 DNA is TGTGCCAGCAGCCTGGGACTAGCGGGCGACAATGAGCAGTTCTTC.